This record looks at one T cell receptor (beta chain) sequence and its context. This entry belongs to a study of identical twins. MiXCR was run by TCRdb on the 5' RACE reads, yielding one entry per CDR3 protein. Here the sample spans under 1 million distinct CDR3 sequences, over 9% being singletons. A further study also used this sample, focusing on yellow fever vaccine responses in identical twins.

The sequence came from a woman between 18 and 29 years old in good health. The sequenced material came from PBMCs.

CDR3 residues: CASNFRSYEQYF. The CDR3 DNA reads as TGTGCCAGCAACTTCCGCTCCTACGAGCAGTACTTC. The chain combines TRBV28 with TRBJ2-7; D is unclear. This CDR3 contains 12 residues. Trimming removed 7 bases at V and 0 bases at J, with 7 bases between. In germline, CDR1 is MDHEN, CDR2 SYDVKM.